This TCR beta chain was retrieved from a study of T cell repertoires in cytomegalovirus infection. Looking at the study overall: Public TCR beta signature analysis indicated the presence of both CMV infection and matching HLA type. Findings and limits, study-wide: Pooled public TCR beta family frequency picked out CMV carriers with the relevant HLA. Dominating the ex vivo response were HLA-C-restricted CMV-specific TCR beta clonotypes.

TCRdb used MiXCR to reprocess the reads, holding one entry per CDR3 protein. The table shows roughly 300,000 distinct CDR3 sequences, with 9.5% occurring only once. Germline CDR1 SEHNR, CDR2 FQNEAQ (reference sequence). With 8 bases clipped from V and 5 bases from J, the junction kept 9 bases outside the gene matches. The CDR3 has 14 amino acids. In this sample, this clonotype turned up a few times. Its antigen is currently unknown. The sample comprised PBMCs. This rearrangement joins TRBV7-9 to TRBJ2-7, with 10 bases aligning to TRBD1. This receptor was identified in a human donor in good health (CMV status not recorded). Some clones in this sample may be carry-over from other donors' samples. This CDR3 is CASSRTGGIDEQYF. The CDR3 region has the DNA TGTGCCAGCTCTCGGACAGGGGGGATCGACGAGCAGTACTTC.